This T cell receptor beta chain comes out of a study of OX40 agonist ivuxolimab in advanced cancers. In the study overall: Dose-escalation patients' cancers were hepatocellular carcinoma, melanoma, renal cell or head and neck cancer. Partial responses were achieved by three patients, one with hepatocellular carcinoma and two with cutaneous melanoma. General study points: Still undetermined is the antigen specificity of the expanded peripheral T cells.

A history of autoimmune disease or systemic immunosuppression excluded patients. Of note for this clone: Antigen: not known.

Only in-frame clones appear in the TCRdb table, and some are missing; sequencing was by immunoSEQ multiplex PCR. The sample contains more than 30,000 clones, 70% to 90% of which appear only once. V lost 4 bases and J lost 2, with 10 bases in between. Germline V CDR1 and CDR2: LGHNA, YSLEER. The CDR3 extends over 14 amino acids. The chain couples TRBV4-3 to TRBJ2-3; perhaps TRBD2 as D (5 bases). The sequence derives from an adult with an advanced solid tumor such as melanoma, head and neck, liver or kidney cancer. This specimen consisted of CD4+ or CD8+ T cells sorted from blood, obtained in a trial of the OX40 agonist ivuxolimab. CDR3 coding DNA: TGCGCCAGCAGCCTGACGGGGTCCACAGATACGCAGTATTTT. Protein sequence: CASSLTGSTDTQYF.